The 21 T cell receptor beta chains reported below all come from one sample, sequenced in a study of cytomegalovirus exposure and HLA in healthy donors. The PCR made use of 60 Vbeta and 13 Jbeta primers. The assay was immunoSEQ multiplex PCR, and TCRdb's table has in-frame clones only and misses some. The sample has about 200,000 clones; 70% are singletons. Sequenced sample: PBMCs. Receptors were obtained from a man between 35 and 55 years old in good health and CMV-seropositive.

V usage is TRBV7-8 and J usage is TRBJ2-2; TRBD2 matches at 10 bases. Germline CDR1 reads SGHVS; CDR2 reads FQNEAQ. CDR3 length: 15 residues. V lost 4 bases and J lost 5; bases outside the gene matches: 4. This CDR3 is CASSSAGGRTGELFF. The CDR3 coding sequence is TGTGCCAGCAGCTCAGCGGGGGGGCGGACCGGGGAGCTGTTTTTT.

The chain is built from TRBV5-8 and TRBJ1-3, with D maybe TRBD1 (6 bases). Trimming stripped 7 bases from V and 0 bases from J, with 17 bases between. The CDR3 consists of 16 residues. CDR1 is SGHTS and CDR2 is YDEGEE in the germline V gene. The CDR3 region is CASALGQLPSGNTIYF. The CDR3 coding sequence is TGTGCCAGCGCACTAGGACAGTTACCCTCTGGAAACACCATATATTTT.

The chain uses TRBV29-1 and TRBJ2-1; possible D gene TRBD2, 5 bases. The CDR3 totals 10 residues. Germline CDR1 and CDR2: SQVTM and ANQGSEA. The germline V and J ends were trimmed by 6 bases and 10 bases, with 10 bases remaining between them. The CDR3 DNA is TGCAGCGTCCTCCGGGAAGAGCAGTTCTTC. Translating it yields CSVLREEQFF.

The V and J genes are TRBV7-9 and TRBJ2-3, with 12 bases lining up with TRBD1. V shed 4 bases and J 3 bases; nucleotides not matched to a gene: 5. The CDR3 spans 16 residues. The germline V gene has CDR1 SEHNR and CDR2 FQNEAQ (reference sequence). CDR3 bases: TGTGCCAGCAGCTGGGACAGGGGGCGACGGACAGATACGCAGTATTTT. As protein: CASSWDRGRRTDTQYF.

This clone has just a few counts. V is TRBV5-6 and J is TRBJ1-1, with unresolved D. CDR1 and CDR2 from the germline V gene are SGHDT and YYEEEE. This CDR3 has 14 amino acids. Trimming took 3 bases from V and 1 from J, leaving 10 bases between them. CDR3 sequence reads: CASSSPVTNTEAFF. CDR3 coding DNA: TGTGCCAGCAGCTCCCCGGTCACGAACACTGAAGCTTTCTTT.

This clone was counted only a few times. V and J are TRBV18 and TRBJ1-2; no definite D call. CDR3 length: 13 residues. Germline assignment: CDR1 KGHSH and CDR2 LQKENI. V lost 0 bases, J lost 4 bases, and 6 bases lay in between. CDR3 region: CASSPPQSYGYTF. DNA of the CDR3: TGTGCCAGCTCACCACCTCAATCCTATGGCTACACCTTC.

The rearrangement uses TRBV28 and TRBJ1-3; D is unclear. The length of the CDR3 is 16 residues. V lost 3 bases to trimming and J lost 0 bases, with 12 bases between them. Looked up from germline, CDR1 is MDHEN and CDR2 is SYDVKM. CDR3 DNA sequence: TGTGCCAGCAGTTTGTCAACAGCAGCCTCTGGAAACACCATATATTTT. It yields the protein CASSLSTAASGNTIYF.

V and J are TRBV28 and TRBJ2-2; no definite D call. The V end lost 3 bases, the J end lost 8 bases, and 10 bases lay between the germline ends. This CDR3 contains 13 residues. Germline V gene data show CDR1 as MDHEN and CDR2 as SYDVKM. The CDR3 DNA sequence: TGTGCCAGCAGTTTTAAGAGGCTAGGGGAGCTGTTTTTT. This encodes CASSFKRLGELFF.

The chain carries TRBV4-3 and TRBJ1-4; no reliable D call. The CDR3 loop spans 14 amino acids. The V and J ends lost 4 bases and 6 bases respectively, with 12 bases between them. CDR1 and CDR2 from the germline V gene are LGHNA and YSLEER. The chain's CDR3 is CASSLGRVDEKLFF. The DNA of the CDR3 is TGCGCCAGCAGCCTTGGGCGGGTCGATGAAAAACTGTTTTTT.

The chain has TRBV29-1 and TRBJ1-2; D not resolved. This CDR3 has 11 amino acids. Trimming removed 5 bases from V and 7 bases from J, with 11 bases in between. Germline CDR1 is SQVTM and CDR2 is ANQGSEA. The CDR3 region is CSVSRVAGYTF. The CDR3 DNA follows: TGCAGCGTTAGCCGAGTTGCTGGCTACACCTTC. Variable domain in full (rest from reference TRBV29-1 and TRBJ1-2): SAVISQKPSRDICQRGTSLTIQCQVDSQVTMMFWYRQQPGQSLTLIATANQGSEATYESGFVIDKFPISRPNLTFSTLTVSNMSPEDSSIYLCSVSRVAGYTFGSGTRLTVV.

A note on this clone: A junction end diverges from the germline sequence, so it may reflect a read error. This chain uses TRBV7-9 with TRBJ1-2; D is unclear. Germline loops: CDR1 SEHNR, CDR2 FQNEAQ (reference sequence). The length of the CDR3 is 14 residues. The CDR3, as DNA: TGTTCCAGCAGCTTAAACTCCCCTAACTATGGCTACACCTTC. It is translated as CSSSLNSPNYGYTF.

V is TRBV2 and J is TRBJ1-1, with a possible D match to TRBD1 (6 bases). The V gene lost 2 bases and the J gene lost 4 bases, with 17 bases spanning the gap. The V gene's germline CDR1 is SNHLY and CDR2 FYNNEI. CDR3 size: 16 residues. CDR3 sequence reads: CASSESRGQGTTEAFF. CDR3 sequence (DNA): TGTGCCAGCAGTGAAAGCAGGGGCCAAGGGACCACTGAAGCTTTCTTT.

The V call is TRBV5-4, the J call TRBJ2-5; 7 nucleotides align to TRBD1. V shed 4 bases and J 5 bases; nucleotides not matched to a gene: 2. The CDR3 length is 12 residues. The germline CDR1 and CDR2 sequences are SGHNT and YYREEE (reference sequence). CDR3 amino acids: CASSVGGETQYF. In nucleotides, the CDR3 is TGTGCCAGCAGCGTAGGGGGCGAGACCCAGTACTTC. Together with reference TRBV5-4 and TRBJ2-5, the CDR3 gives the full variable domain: ETGVTQSPTHLIKTRGQQVTLRCSSQSGHNTVSWYQQALGQGPQFIFQYYREEENGRGNFPPRFSGLQFPNYSSELNVNALELDDSALYLCASSVGGETQYFGPGTRLLVL.

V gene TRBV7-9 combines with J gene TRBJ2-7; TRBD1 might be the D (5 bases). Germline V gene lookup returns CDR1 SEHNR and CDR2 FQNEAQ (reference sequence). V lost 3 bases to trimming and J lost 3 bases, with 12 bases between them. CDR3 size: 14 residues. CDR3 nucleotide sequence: TGTGCCAGCAGCTTTCCCCCAGGGAACTACGAGCAGTACTTC. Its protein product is CASSFPPGNYEQYF.

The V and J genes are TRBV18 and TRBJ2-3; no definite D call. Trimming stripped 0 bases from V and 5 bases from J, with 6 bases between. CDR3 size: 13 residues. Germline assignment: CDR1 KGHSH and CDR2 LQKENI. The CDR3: CASSPPLLDTQYF. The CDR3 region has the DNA TGTGCCAGCTCACCACCTCTCCTAGATACGCAGTATTTT.

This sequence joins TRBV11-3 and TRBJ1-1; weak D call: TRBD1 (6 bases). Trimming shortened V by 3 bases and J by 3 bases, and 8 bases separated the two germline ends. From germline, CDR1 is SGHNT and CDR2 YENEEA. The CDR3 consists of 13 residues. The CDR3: CASSFEGDTEAFF. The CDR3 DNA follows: TGTGCCAGCAGCTTTGAGGGGGACACTGAAGCTTTCTTT.

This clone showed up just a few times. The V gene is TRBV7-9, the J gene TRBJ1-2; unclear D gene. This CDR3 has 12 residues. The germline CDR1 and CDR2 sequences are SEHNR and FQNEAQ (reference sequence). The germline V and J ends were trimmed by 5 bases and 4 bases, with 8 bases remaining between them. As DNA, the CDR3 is TGTGCCAGCAGCAGGGAGGCCTATGGCTACACCTTC. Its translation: CASSREAYGYTF. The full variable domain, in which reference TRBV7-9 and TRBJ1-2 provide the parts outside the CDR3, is DTGVSQNPRHKITKRGQNVTFRCDPISEHNRLYWYRQTLGQGPEFLTYFQNEAQLEKSRLLSDRFSAERPKGSFSTLEIQRTEQGDSAMYLCASSREAYGYTFGSGTRLTVV.

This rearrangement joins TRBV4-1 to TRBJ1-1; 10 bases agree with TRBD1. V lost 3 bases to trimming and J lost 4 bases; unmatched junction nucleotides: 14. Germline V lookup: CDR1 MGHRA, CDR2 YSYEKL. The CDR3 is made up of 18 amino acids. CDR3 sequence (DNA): TGCGCCAGCAGCCACAGACAGGGGGCGCGGCGGTCCGTCACTGAAGCTTTCTTT. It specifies CASSHRQGARRSVTEAFF.

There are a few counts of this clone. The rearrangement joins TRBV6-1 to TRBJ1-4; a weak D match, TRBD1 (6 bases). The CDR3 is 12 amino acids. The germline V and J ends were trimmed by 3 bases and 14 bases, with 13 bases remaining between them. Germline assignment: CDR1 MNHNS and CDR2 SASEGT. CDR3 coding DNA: TGTGCCAGCAGTGACGTACCTAGGGGGCTGTTTTTT. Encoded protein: CASSDVPRGLFF.

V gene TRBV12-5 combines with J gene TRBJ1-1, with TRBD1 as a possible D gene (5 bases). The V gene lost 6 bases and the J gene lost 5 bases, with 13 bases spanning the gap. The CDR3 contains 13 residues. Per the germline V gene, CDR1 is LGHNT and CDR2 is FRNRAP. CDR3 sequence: CASGDRTRTEAFF. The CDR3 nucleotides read TGTGCTAGTGGGGACCGGACACGGACTGAAGCTTTCTTT. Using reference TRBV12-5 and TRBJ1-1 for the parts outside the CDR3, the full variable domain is DARVTQTPRHKVTEMGQEVTMRCQPILGHNTVFWYRQTMMQGLELLAYFRNRAPLDDSGMPKDRFSAEMPDATLATLKIQPSEPRDSAVYFCASGDRTRTEAFFGQGTRLTVV.

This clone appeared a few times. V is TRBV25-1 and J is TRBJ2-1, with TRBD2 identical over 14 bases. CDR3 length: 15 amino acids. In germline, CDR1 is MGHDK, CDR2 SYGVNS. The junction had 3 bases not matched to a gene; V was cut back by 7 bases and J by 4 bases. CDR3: CASNGLAGGYNEQFF. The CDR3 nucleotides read TGTGCCAGCAACGGACTAGCGGGGGGTTACAATGAGCAGTTCTTC.